Presented here are 25 T cell receptor beta chains from one specimen sequenced in a study of T-cell memory formation after mild COVID-19 (dated by TCRdb to about 2021). Library prep was done by 5' RACE. Data came from an Illumina NovaSeq 6000. TCRdb passed the public sequencing reads through fastp at Q25 and MiXCR, retaining productive beta sequences. Each entry is one CDR3 protein sequence, shown with its most common DNA and genes. The sample has some 48,000 distinct CDR3 sequences on record, about 12% of them singletons. Of the sample, more than 20% is held by the ten largest clones. The sample taken for sequencing was PBMCs or a T cell subset sorted from them (not recorded which). All receptors come from a man between 18 and 35 years old who had mild COVID-19 (a few samples of this study predate the infection). The sample titles of this study are shuffled in the database, so cell type and time point are left out; the donor was told from shared clones.

Worth noting for this clonotype: It may be a read error: a sequence one base away is much more abundant. The chain employs TRBV7-9 and TRBJ2-2; TRBD1 or TRBD2 may be the D gene (5 bases each). Germline V gene sequence: CDR1 SEHNR, CDR2 FQNEAQ (reference sequence). The CDR3 consists of 14 residues. The V end was cut by 4 bases, the J end by 7 bases, with 13 bases between. CDR3 DNA: TGTGCCAGCAGCTCCCTGGGGGAAAGCGGGGAGCTGTTTTTT. This sequence encodes CASSSLGESGELFF.

Many counts were recorded for this clonotype. V is TRBV20-1 and J is TRBJ2-2, with 9 nucleotides matching TRBD2. CDR3 size: 13 residues. J lost 6 bases, V lost 4 bases, and 3 bases had no gene match. The V gene's germline CDR1 is DFQATT and CDR2 SNEGSKA (reference sequence). The CDR3 loop is CSAKRGDPGELFF. CDR3 sequence (DNA): TGCAGTGCTAAGCGGGGGGACCCCGGGGAGCTGTTTTTT.

This clonotype was observed a handful of times. CDR3 in amino acids: CASSTTTSGGSNEQFF. DNA for the CDR3: TGTGCCAGCAGTACCACAACTAGCGGGGGAAGCAATGAGCAGTTCTTC. The chain joins TRBV6-6 to TRBJ2-1; 11 bases align to TRBD2. The trim removed 5 bases at V and 6 bases at J, leaving 9 bases unmatched. This CDR3 has 16 amino acids. From germline, CDR1 is MNHNY and CDR2 SVGAGI (reference sequence).

The table lists this clonotype with many counts. The rearrangement uses TRBV11-2 and TRBJ1-3; D remains unclear. Germline assignment: CDR1 SGHAT and CDR2 FQNNGV. Trimming left V 5 bases short and J 0 bases short, with 8 bases between. CDR3 length equals 14 residues. CDR3 DNA sequence: TGTGCCAGCAGCCAGAGCCACTCTGGAAACACCATATATTTT. Its protein is CASSQSHSGNTIYF.

This clonotype has a handful of counts. This chain links TRBV7-2 with TRBJ2-6; unclear D gene. V lost 5 bases and J lost 4, with 15 bases in between. Germline V CDR1 and CDR2: SGHTA, FQGNSA. CDR3 length: 16 residues. CDR3 region: CASSPWTAQGANVLTF. The DNA for the CDR3 is TGTGCCAGCAGCCCCTGGACCGCTCAGGGGGCCAACGTCCTGACTTTC.

This clonotype is a singleton in its sample. A read error may produce the germline difference seen at one junction end. This sequence joins TRBV4-1 and TRBJ2-3; 9 positions agree with TRBD2. The CDR3 is 15 amino acids. The germline gives CDR1 MGHRA, CDR2 YSYEKL. CDR3 sequence (DNA): TGCGCCCGCAGCGGGAGCGGGGGGCGCACAGATACGCAGTATTTT. This codes for CARSGSGGRTDTQYF.

This chain connects TRBV10-1 to TRBJ2-1; D is perhaps TRBD2 (6 bases). The CDR3 is 14 amino acids. Germline assignment: CDR1 WNHNN and CDR2 SYGVQD (reference sequence). V lost 4 bases, J lost 4 bases, and 11 bases lay in between. CDR3 coding DNA: TGCGCCAGCAGTGCCGGGGGTCAGTACAATGAGCAGTTCTTC. Its protein is CASSAGGQYNEQFF.

CDR3 amino acids: CASIEIREQYF. The DNA of the CDR3 is TGTGCCAGCATAGAGATACGGGAGCAGTACTTC. This chain joins TRBV2 and TRBJ2-7, with D uncertain. Germline CDR1 reads SNHLY; CDR2 reads FYNNEI. This CDR3 comprises 11 residues. The V end was cut by 7 bases, the J end by 7 bases, with 11 bases between.

This clonotype was recorded many times. The V gene is TRBV7-9, the J gene TRBJ1-5, with a tentative D call TRBD1 (5 bases). V dropped 5 bases and J dropped 9 bases, with 20 bases sitting between them. Germline assignment: CDR1 SEHNR and CDR2 FQNEAQ (reference sequence). The CDR3 loop spans 15 amino acids. The CDR3 region has the DNA TGTGCCAGCAGCGCCGACATCCCGGTGGGGCGGCCCCAGCATTTT. Residues: CASSADIPVGRPQHF. The variable domain in full, completed from reference TRBV7-9 and TRBJ1-5, reads DTGVSQNPRHKITKRGQNVTFRCDPISEHNRLYWYRQTLGQGPEFLTYFQNEAQLEKSRLLSDRFSAERPKGSFSTLEIQRTEQGDSAMYLCASSADIPVGRPQHFGDGTRLSIL.

This clonotype appeared a few times. The rearrangement joins TRBV12-3 or TRBV12-4 to TRBJ1-2, with D possibly being TRBD1 (5 bases). The V and J ends lost 1 base and 2 bases respectively, with 11 bases between them. This CDR3 is 15 amino acids long. In DNA, the CDR3 is TGTGCCAGCAGTTTAGTGCAGGGAACAAACTATGGCTACACCTTC. It yields the protein CASSLVQGTNYGYTF.

This clonotype showed up many times. V is TRBV25-1 and J is TRBJ2-5; D possibly matches TRBD1 or TRBD2 (5 bases each). The CDR3 loop spans 12 amino acids. The germline V gene has CDR1 MGHDK and CDR2 SYGVNS. V gave up 6 bases and J gave up 5 bases, with 10 bases separating them. The CDR3 reads CASRGVGETQYF. The CDR3 nucleotides read TGTGCCAGCAGGGGGGTGGGGGAGACCCAGTACTTC.

This clonotype was seen only a few times. This chain connects TRBV7-2 to TRBJ2-7, with D unclear. Germline-derived CDR1 and CDR2 are SGHTA and FQGNSA. Trimming took 5 bases from V and 3 from J, leaving 14 bases between them. The CDR3 contains 14 residues. CDR3 sequence reads: CASSTGSQNYEQYF. The CDR3 nucleotides are TGTGCCAGCAGCACCGGGTCCCAAAACTACGAGCAGTACTTC.

This clonotype was counted only a few times. The rearrangement joins TRBV4-1 to TRBJ1-3; D possibly corresponds to TRBD1 (5 bases). V was pared by 4 bases and J by 2 bases, with 15 bases between. This CDR3 contains 16 residues. CDR1 MGHRA and CDR2 YSYEKL come from the germline V gene. The CDR3 DNA is TGCGCCAGCAGCCGAGAGGGACGGGGGGCTGGAAACACCATATATTTT. Translation gives CASSREGRGAGNTIYF.

This sequence joins TRBV11-2 and TRBJ2-2; TRBD2 aligns across 12 bases. This CDR3 spans 16 amino acids. With V trimmed by 4 bases and J by 5 bases, 5 bases remained unmatched. Germline V gene data show CDR1 as SGHAT and CDR2 as FQNNGV. The CDR3 coding sequence is TGTGCCAGCAGCTCACAACTAGCGGGGGGAACCGGGGAGCTGTTTTTT. Its protein product is CASSSQLAGGTGELFF.

This clonotype has a handful of counts. CDR3 in amino acids: CASSYGAAYEQYV. DNA of the CDR3: TGTGCCAGCAGTTATGGGGCAGCCTACGAGCAGTACGTC. The chain joins TRBV6-2 or TRBV6-3 to TRBJ2-7; D is perhaps TRBD1 (5 bases). V lost 3 bases and J lost 2, with 8 bases in between. Germline lookup yields CDR1 MNHEY and CDR2 SVGEGT. The CDR3 spans 13 residues.

This clonotype was recorded a few times. The V gene is TRBV29-1, the J gene TRBJ2-7; D ambiguous. This CDR3 comprises 12 residues. From germline, CDR1 is SQVTM and CDR2 ANQGSEA. With 4 bases removed from V and 3 bases from J, the gap between germline ends came to 10 bases. CDR3 protein: CSVGTERYEQYF. The CDR3 nucleotides are TGCAGCGTTGGAACAGAGCGCTACGAGCAGTACTTC.

CDR3 coding DNA: TGTGCCAGCAGTCCCCCCGAGGATGAGCAGTTCTTC. Amino acids: CASSPPEDEQFF. The chain joins TRBV12-3 or TRBV12-4 to TRBJ2-1; D is ambiguous. Trimming cost V 5 bases and J 8 bases, with 10 bases left between them. The CDR3 runs 12 residues.

This clonotype appeared once. The chain joins TRBV5-1 to TRBJ1-5; 8 bases fit TRBD1. The V segment lost 0 bases and the J segment 4 bases; nucleotides outside the gene matches: 3. Germline V gene data show CDR1 as SGHRS and CDR2 as YFSETQ. The CDR3 contains 15 residues. CDR3 protein: CASSLGTGTNQPQHF. CDR3 in DNA: TGCGCCAGCAGCTTGGGGACAGGGACAAATCAGCCCCAGCATTTT.

This clonotype was recorded many times. The chain employs TRBV11-2 and TRBJ1-2, with 8 bases identical to TRBD1. V was pared by 4 bases and J by 2 bases, with 6 bases of the junction left unmatched. The CDR3 contains 15 residues. Germline CDR1 and CDR2: SGHAT and FQNNGV. CDR3 sequence reads: CASSSIRTGNYGYTF. The CDR3 nucleotides are TGTGCCAGCAGCTCGATCCGGACAGGGAACTATGGCTACACCTTC.

This clonotype turned up a few times. The chain is built from TRBV5-4 and TRBJ1-4; D not resolved. V lost 3 bases and J 3 bases, leaving 9 bases between the germline ends. Germline CDR1 SGHNT, CDR2 YYREEE (reference sequence). CDR3 size: 14 residues. CDR3 protein: CASSSKQSNEKLFF. The CDR3 coding sequence is TGTGCCAGCAGCTCGAAGCAGTCTAATGAAAAACTGTTTTTT.

This clonotype was counted ten times or more. V is TRBV2 and J is TRBJ2-6; D is undetermined. CDR1 is SNHLY, CDR2 FYNNEI, per germline. The CDR3 is 15 residues long. V dropped 2 bases and J dropped 2 bases, with 7 bases sitting between them. The CDR3 here is CASSESDAGANVLTF. The CDR3 region has the DNA TGTGCCAGCAGTGAATCGGACGCTGGGGCCAACGTCCTGACTTTC.

This clonotype occurred a few times. The gene calls are TRBV5-1 and TRBJ2-7; 12 bases line up with TRBD2. The CDR3 covers 17 residues. J lost 1 base, V lost 7 bases, and 12 bases had no gene match. Germline loops: CDR1 SGHRS, CDR2 YFSETQ. The CDR3 spells CASSRASGGDFSYEQYF. CDR3 coding DNA: TGCGCCAGCTCTCGGGCTAGCGGGGGGGATTTTTCCTACGAGCAGTACTTC.

This clonotype came up many times. This chain uses TRBV12-3 or TRBV12-4 with TRBJ2-1, with D possibly matching TRBD1 (6 bases). The germline V and J ends were trimmed by 7 bases and 1 base, with 14 bases remaining between them. There are 15 residues in the CDR3. In DNA form, the CDR3 reads TGTGCCAGCACTACCCCCGGACAGTCCTACAATGAGCAGTTCTTC. Residues: CASTTPGQSYNEQFF.

This clonotype was recorded at least ten times. The gene calls are TRBV24-1 and TRBJ1-6, with TRBD1 identical over 7 bases. J gave up 3 bases and V 12 bases, and 10 bases lay outside the gene matches. Germline assignment: CDR1 KGHDR and CDR2 SFDVKD. The CDR3 consists of 15 residues. The CDR3 sequence is CAGSRDSRYNSPLHF. The CDR3, as DNA: TGTGCCGGATCCCGGGACAGCCGCTATAATTCACCCCTCCACTTT.

This clonotype was picked up a small number of times. V gene TRBV7-2 combines with J gene TRBJ1-2; 11 bases line up with TRBD1. This CDR3 comprises 13 residues. Trimming cost V 4 bases and J 8 bases; bases outside gene matches: 3. Per germline, CDR1 SGHTA and CDR2 FQGNSA. The CDR3 reads CASSSGQGGGYTF. In DNA, the CDR3 is TGTGCCAGCAGCTCGGGACAGGGGGGCGGCTACACCTTC.